This T cell receptor (beta chain) was recorded in a study of cytomegalovirus exposure and HLA in healthy donors. The wider study: An analysis done earlier identified about 100 million unique TCR beta sequences from around 180 million T cells.

Overall study results and limits: Rarity marked most TCR sequences, yet some public TCRs occurred in many donors. The study labeled around 160 TCR beta chains cytomegalovirus-associated.

Primers: 60 Vbeta forward and 13 Jbeta reverse. The method was immunoSEQ multiplex PCR; TCRdb's version includes in-frame clones alone and lacks a portion of them. The sample has some 130,000 clones, about 80% seen once. The CDR3 runs 16 residues. Trimming took off 0 bases at V and 7 bases at J, with 19 bases between the two ends. Germline V gene data show CDR1 as SGHRS and CDR2 as YFSETQ. Every donor was a healthy person donating bone marrow. About this clone: Its antigen is currently unknown.

V usage is TRBV5-1 and J usage is TRBJ1-1; D possibly corresponds to TRBD1 (5 bases). The receptor's source is a young man in good health and CMV-seronegative. Sample: PBMCs. The CDR3 spells CASSLDDPGLVSEAFF. CDR3 nucleotides: TGCGCCAGCAGCTTGGATGACCCAGGGTTAGTGAGTGAAGCTTTCTTT.